Presented here are 29 T cell receptor beta chains from one specimen sequenced in a study of blood T cell repertoires in COVID-19. Clones were read by immunoSEQ multiplex PCR, and TCRdb kept only the in-frame ones, dropping some. Of some 300,000 clones listed, 90% are singletons. Sequencing used peripheral blood. The receptors were sampled from a woman between 35 and 50 years old with COVID-19, enrolled during active disease.

This chain uses TRBV11-2 with TRBJ2-5; TRBD1 might be the D (5 bases). The germline gives CDR1 SGHAT, CDR2 FQNNGV. The CDR3 contains 14 residues. Trimming pared 7 bases from V and 5 bases from J, leaving 17 bases between. CDR3 sequence reads: CASTFSGKRETQYF. CDR3 in DNA: TGTGCCAGCACCTTTTCAGGGAAGAGGGAGACCCAGTACTTC.

This clone has only one observation. The chain employs TRBV15 and TRBJ2-5; possibly TRBD2 for D (6 bases). Trimming took 4 bases from V and 4 from J, leaving 13 bases between them. The CDR3 contains 14 residues. The germline V gene encodes CDR1 LNHNV and CDR2 YYDKDF (reference sequence). DNA for the CDR3: TGTGCCACCAGCATGGGGCGGGGTCTAGAGACCCAGTACTTC. Amino acid sequence: CATSMGRGLETQYF.

To note about this clone: Within the sample, other DNA sequences also encode this same CDR3. The chain carries TRBV7-8 and TRBJ2-7; TRBD2 aligns across 11 bases. Germline V gives CDR1 SGHVS, CDR2 FQNEAQ. This CDR3 has 15 residues. V gave up 3 bases and J gave up 5 bases; unmatched junction bases: 6. The CDR3 DNA reads TGTGCCAGCAGCTTTACGGGACTAGCGGAAGACGAGCAGTACTTC. This encodes CASSFTGLAEDEQYF.

The rearrangement links TRBV20-1 to TRBJ1-2; D is ambiguous. V dropped 3 bases and J dropped 8 bases, with 19 bases sitting between them. The CDR3 runs 14 residues. The germline V gene encodes CDR1 DFQATT and CDR2 SNEGSKA (reference sequence). As DNA, the CDR3 is TGCAGTGCTAGTGAGAGGTGGAGACTAGGAGGCTACACCTTC. As protein: CSASERWRLGGYTF.

The chain is built from TRBV4-3 and TRBJ1-6, with D maybe TRBD1 (5 bases). The CDR3 length is 15 residues. CDR1 and CDR2 from the germline V gene are LGHNA and YSLEER. V lost 0 bases and J 8 bases, leaving 11 bases between the germline ends. In DNA, the CDR3 is TGCGCCAGCAGCCAAGAGAGCGACAGCCATTCACCCCTCCACTTT. Protein: CASSQESDSHSPLHF.

The chain's CDR3 is CASSVGLAVYNEQFF. In nucleotides, the CDR3 is TGTGCCAGCAGCGTCGGACTAGCGGTCTACAATGAGCAGTTCTTC. This chain connects TRBV9 to TRBJ2-1; 10 bases are shared with TRBD2. The CDR3 has 15 residues. Germline V gene lookup returns CDR1 SGDLS and CDR2 YYNGEE. V shed 2 bases, J shed 3 bases, and the junction held 2 bases outside the gene matches.

J is TRBJ1-4 and V is TRBV10-3, with TRBD1 matching over 9 bases. Germline V gene data show CDR1 as ENHRY and CDR2 as SYGVKD. The J segment lost 6 bases and the V segment lost 2 bases, leaving 13 bases of the junction unmatched. There are 18 residues in the CDR3. CDR3 sequence (DNA): TGTGCCATCAGTGAGCCGACCGGGACAGGGACCTCGGATGAAAAACTGTTTTTT. Amino acids: CAISEPTGTGTSDEKLFF.

The chain has TRBV2 and TRBJ1-2; D might be TRBD1 (5 bases). From germline, CDR1 is SNHLY and CDR2 FYNNEI. V was clipped by 6 bases and J by 8 bases, with 16 bases between them. CDR3 length: 13 residues. Written as DNA, the CDR3 is TGTGCCAGCAGCCCAGGGACTAATCAAGGCTACACCTTC. As protein: CASSPGTNQGYTF.

J is TRBJ1-1 and V is TRBV27, with D tentatively TRBD1 (5 bases). Germline V CDR1 and CDR2: MNHEY, SMNVEV (reference sequence). The CDR3 sequence is 15 residues long. The V and J ends lost 8 bases and 1 base respectively, with 17 bases between them. The CDR3 spells CASSRRMGGNTEAFF. The CDR3 DNA reads TGTGCCAGCTCGCGAAGGATGGGGGGGAACACTGAAGCTTTCTTT.

This chain uses TRBV28 with TRBJ1-2; 12 bases are shared with TRBD1. CDR1 is MDHEN and CDR2 is SYDVKM in the germline V gene. The CDR3 contains 16 residues. The V and J ends lost 3 bases and 5 bases, in that order; junction bases with no gene match: 7. The CDR3: CASSLGQGAGGYGYTF. The CDR3 DNA sequence: TGTGCCAGCAGTTTGGGACAGGGGGCTGGGGGGTATGGCTACACCTTC.

This chain joins TRBV28 and TRBJ1-1; TRBD1 is a possible D gene (5 bases). Trimming removed 6 bases from V and 5 bases from J, with 34 bases in between. The germline gives CDR1 MDHEN, CDR2 SYDVKM. This CDR3 region has 20 residues. The CDR3 spells CASSPFSGGTALRGRTEAFF. DNA of the CDR3: TGTGCCAGCAGCCCCTTTTCGGGAGGGACGGCTCTGCGGGGTAGGACTGAAGCTTTCTTT.

This rearrangement joins TRBV5-4 to TRBJ2-3; TRBD1 is a possible D gene (6 bases). This CDR3 has 16 residues. Germline CDR1 reads SGHNT; CDR2 reads YYREEE (reference sequence). Trimming took off 4 bases at V and 2 bases at J, with 17 bases between the two ends. The CDR3 is CASSPAQGLVTDTQYF. As DNA, the CDR3 is TGTGCCAGCAGCCCGGCACAGGGTCTTGTCACAGATACGCAGTATTTT.

The chain couples TRBV5-4 to TRBJ1-5; weak D call: TRBD1 (6 bases). This CDR3 spans 14 amino acids. Trimming left V 0 bases short and J 4 bases short, with 8 bases between. Germline V lookup: CDR1 SGHNT, CDR2 YYREEE (reference sequence). The CDR3 DNA reads as TGTGCCAGCAGCTTGGGGGGGCGGAATCAGCCCCAGCATTTT. Protein: CASSLGGRNQPQHF.

The chain employs TRBV27 and TRBJ2-5; maybe TRBD2 (5 bases). The V end lost 5 bases, the J end lost 4 bases, and 11 bases lay between the germline ends. Germline lookup yields CDR1 MNHEY and CDR2 SMNVEV (reference sequence). This CDR3 region has 13 residues. CDR3 loop: CASSRDRLETQYF. In nucleotides, the CDR3 is TGTGCCAGCAGTCGGGATAGGCTAGAGACCCAGTACTTC.

The chain employs TRBV7-8 and TRBJ1-3; TRBD1 agrees at 8 bases. From germline, CDR1 is SGHVS and CDR2 FQNEAQ. V was pared by 4 bases and J by 1 base, with 6 bases of the junction left unmatched. This CDR3 region has 16 residues. The CDR3 DNA follows: TGTGCCAGCAGCTCCTGGACAGGGTTTTCTGGAAACACCATATATTTT. Protein sequence: CASSSWTGFSGNTIYF.

The chain combines TRBV30 with TRBJ1-6, with 7 positions matching TRBD1. Germline loops: CDR1 GTSNPN, CDR2 SVGIG (reference sequence). The CDR3 length is 13 residues. V was pared by 5 bases and J by 7 bases, with 5 bases of the junction left unmatched. This chain's CDR3 is CAWATGTNSPLHF. The CDR3 DNA reads as TGTGCCTGGGCGACAGGGACGAATTCACCCCTCCACTTT.

This chain uses TRBV6-6 with TRBJ1-2; 9 bases fit TRBD1. V gave up 7 bases and J gave up 8 bases; unmatched junction bases: 11. The CDR3 totals 14 residues. CDR1 MNHNY and CDR2 SVGAGI come from the germline V gene (reference sequence). The CDR3 nucleotides are TGTGCCAGCATACGGAGGACAGGGGTAGGCGGCTACACCTTC. It encodes CASIRRTGVGGYTF.

This sequence joins TRBV7-9 and TRBJ1-1; a possible D gene is TRBD1 (6 bases). This CDR3 has 14 amino acids. V lost 4 bases to trimming and J lost 3 bases, with 12 bases between them. Germline V CDR1 and CDR2: SEHNR, FQNEAQ (reference sequence). The CDR3 nucleotides read TGTGCCAGCAGCTCACAGGGTCCCCACACTGAAGCTTTCTTT. Protein: CASSSQGPHTEAFF.

CDR3: CASSEGRYNEQFF. In nucleotides, the CDR3 is TGTGCCAGCAGTGAGGGGAGATACAATGAGCAGTTCTTC. This chain joins TRBV2 and TRBJ2-1, with D possibly TRBD2 on 5 matching bases. The CDR3 extends over 13 amino acids. The germline V and J ends were trimmed by 3 bases and 4 bases, with 7 bases remaining between them. Germline V gene lookup returns CDR1 SNHLY and CDR2 FYNNEI.

This chain connects TRBV7-3 to TRBJ2-5; 9 bases map to TRBD2. V lost 6 bases to trimming and J lost 1 base; unmatched junction nucleotides: 3. CDR1 and CDR2 from the germline V gene are SGHTA and FQGTGA. This CDR3 spans 14 amino acids. The CDR3 DNA sequence: TGTGCCAGCAGTTTTAGCGGGGGCCAAGAGACCCAGTACTTC. This translates into CASSFSGGQETQYF.

Notes on this clone: Other DNA sequences in the same sample also yield this CDR3. This chain joins TRBV7-9 and TRBJ1-1, with D possibly TRBD1 on 5 matching bases. From germline, CDR1 is SEHNR and CDR2 FQNEAQ (reference sequence). This CDR3 is 15 amino acids long. The germline V and J ends were trimmed by 1 base and 1 base, with 10 bases remaining between them. The CDR3 nucleotides are TGTGCCAGCAGCTTAGTTGGCAGGGAGAACACTGAAGCTTTCTTT. It translates to CASSLVGRENTEAFF.

The chain has TRBV9 and TRBJ2-7, with TRBD1 identical over 8 bases. The germline V gene encodes CDR1 SGDLS and CDR2 YYNGEE. J was trimmed by 2 bases and V by 0 bases; bases with no gene match: 7. The CDR3 has 16 residues. DNA for the CDR3: TGTGCCAGCAGCGTAGGTCAGGGGGCCATGCCCTACGAGCAGTACTTC. Its protein product is CASSVGQGAMPYEQYF.

This rearrangement joins TRBV7-9 to TRBJ2-3; D is perhaps TRBD2 (5 bases). The V gene's germline CDR1 is SEHNR and CDR2 FQNEAQ (reference sequence). The V end was cut by 5 bases, the J end by 1 base, with 19 bases between. The length of the CDR3 is 17 residues. CDR3 nucleotide sequence: TGTGCCAGCAGCCTTACTCCGTCCCGGCGGGGCACAGATACGCAGTATTTT. It encodes CASSLTPSRRGTDTQYF.

The chain joins TRBV7-9 to TRBJ1-5; 9 nucleotides agree with TRBD1. Per germline, CDR1 SEHNR and CDR2 FQNEAQ (reference sequence). After removal of 5 bases from V and 6 bases from J, the junction contained 5 bases not matched to a gene. The CDR3 consists of 14 residues. In DNA form, the CDR3 reads TGTGCCAGCAGCGTAGGACAGGGGAGTCAGCCCCAGCATTTT. This encodes CASSVGQGSQPQHF.

The chain couples TRBV5-6 to TRBJ2-1, with a tentative D call TRBD1 (6 bases). In germline, CDR1 is SGHDT, CDR2 YYEEEE. The V end lost 2 bases, the J end lost 2 bases, and 14 bases lay between the germline ends. The CDR3 length is 16 residues. As DNA, the CDR3 is TGTGCCAGCAGCTTCATTCCAGGGGTAACCTACAATGAGCAGTTCTTC. Its translation: CASSFIPGVTYNEQFF. Complete variable domain (other parts from reference TRBV5-6 and TRBJ2-1): DAGVTQSPTHLIKTRGQQVTLRCSPKSGHDTVSWYQQALGQGPQFIFQYYEEEERQRGNFPDRFSGHQFPNYSSELNVNALLLGDSALYLCASSFIPGVTYNEQFFGPGTRLTVL.

V gene TRBV19 combines with J gene TRBJ2-4; TRBD1 matches 8 bases. Trimming removed 5 bases from V and 8 bases from J; junction bases left unmatched: 14. The germline V gene encodes CDR1 LNHDA and CDR2 SQIVND (reference sequence). The CDR3 has 16 amino acids. CDR3 nucleotides: TGTGCCAGTAGTCCAGGACAGGGAAGAGGTGCGGACATTCAGTACTTC. Translated: CASSPGQGRGADIQYF. The full variable domain, with the rest looked up from reference TRBV19 and TRBJ2-4, is DGGITQSPKYLFRKEGQNVTLSCEQNLNHDAMYWYRQDPGQGLRLIYYSQIVNDFQKGDIAEGYSVSREKKESFPLTVTSAQKNPTAFYLCASSPGQGRGADIQYFGAGTRLSVL.

The rearrangement links TRBV4-2 to TRBJ1-2; 9 bases match TRBD1. Per the germline V gene, CDR1 is LGHNA and CDR2 is YNFKEQ. This CDR3 region has 14 residues. Germline trimming cut 2 bases from V and 6 bases from J; bases unmatched to any gene: 4. The CDR3 loop is CASSQPGQGNGYTF. The DNA of the CDR3 is TGTGCCAGCAGCCAACCGGGACAGGGAAATGGCTACACCTTC.

This sequence joins TRBV7-2 and TRBJ1-5, with D perhaps TRBD1 (6 bases). Germline V gene lookup returns CDR1 SGHTA and CDR2 FQGNSA. The V end was cut by 5 bases, the J end by 3 bases, with 17 bases between. The CDR3 runs to 16 residues. The CDR3 region is CASSQEGTRLNQPQHF. The CDR3 region has the DNA TGTGCCAGCAGCCAAGAAGGGACACGTCTCAATCAGCCCCAGCATTTT.

This chain links TRBV6-1 with TRBJ2-5; 16 bases agree with TRBD2. CDR1 and CDR2 from the germline V gene are MNHNS and SASEGT. The J segment lost 5 bases and the V segment lost 4 bases, leaving 13 bases of the junction unmatched. This CDR3 is built from 19 residues. CDR3 sequence (DNA): TGTGCCAGCAGTGTCTCACCCGGGACTAGCGGGAGGGCCAGGGAGACCCAGTACTTC. Translating gives CASSVSPGTSGRARETQYF.